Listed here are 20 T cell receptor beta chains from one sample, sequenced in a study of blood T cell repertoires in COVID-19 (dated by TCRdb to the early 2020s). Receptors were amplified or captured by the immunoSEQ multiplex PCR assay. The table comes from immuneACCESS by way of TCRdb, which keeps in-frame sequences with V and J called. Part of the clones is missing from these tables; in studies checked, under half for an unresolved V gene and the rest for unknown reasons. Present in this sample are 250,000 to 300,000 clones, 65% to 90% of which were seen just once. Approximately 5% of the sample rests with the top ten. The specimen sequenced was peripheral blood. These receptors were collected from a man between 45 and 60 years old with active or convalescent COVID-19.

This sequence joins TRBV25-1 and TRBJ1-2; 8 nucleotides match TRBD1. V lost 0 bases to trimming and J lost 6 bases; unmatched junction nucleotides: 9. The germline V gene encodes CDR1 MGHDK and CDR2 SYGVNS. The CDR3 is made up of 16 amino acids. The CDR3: CASSEYRTGRADGYTF. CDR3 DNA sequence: TGTGCCAGCAGTGAATATAGGACAGGGAGGGCGGATGGCTACACCTTC.

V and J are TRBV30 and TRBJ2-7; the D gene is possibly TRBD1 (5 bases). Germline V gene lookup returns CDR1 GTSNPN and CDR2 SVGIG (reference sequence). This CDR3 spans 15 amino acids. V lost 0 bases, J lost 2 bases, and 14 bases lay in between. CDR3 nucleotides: TGTGCCTGGAGTGTAGGGGTTAGAGAAACCTACGAGCAGTACTTC. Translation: CAWSVGVRETYEQYF.

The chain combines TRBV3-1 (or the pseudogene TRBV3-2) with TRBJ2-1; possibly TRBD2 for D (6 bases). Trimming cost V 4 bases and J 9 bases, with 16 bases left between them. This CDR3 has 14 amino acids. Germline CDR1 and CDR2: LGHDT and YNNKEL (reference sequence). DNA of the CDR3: TGTGCCAGCAGCCCGGGTGGAGGGGTCAGTGAGCAGTTCTTC. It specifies CASSPGGGVSEQFF.

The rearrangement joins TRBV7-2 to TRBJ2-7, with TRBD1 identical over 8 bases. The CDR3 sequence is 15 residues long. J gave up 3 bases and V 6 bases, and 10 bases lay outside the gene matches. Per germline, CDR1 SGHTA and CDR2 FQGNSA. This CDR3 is CASSRPGQVVYEQYF. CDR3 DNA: TGTGCCAGCAGTCGACCGGGACAGGTTGTCTACGAGCAGTACTTC.

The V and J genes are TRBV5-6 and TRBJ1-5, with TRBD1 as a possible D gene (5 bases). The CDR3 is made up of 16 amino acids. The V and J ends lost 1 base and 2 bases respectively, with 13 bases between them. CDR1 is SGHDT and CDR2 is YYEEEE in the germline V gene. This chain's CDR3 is CASSLFRGEGNQPQHF. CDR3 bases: TGTGCCAGCAGCTTGTTTCGGGGGGAAGGCAATCAGCCCCAGCATTTT.

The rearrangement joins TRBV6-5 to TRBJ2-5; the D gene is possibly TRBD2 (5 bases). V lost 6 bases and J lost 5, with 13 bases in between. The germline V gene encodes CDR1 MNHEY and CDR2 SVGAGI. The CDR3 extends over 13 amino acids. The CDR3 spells CASSPGTGETQYF. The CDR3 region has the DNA TGTGCCAGCAGCCCAGGTACGGGGGAGACCCAGTACTTC.

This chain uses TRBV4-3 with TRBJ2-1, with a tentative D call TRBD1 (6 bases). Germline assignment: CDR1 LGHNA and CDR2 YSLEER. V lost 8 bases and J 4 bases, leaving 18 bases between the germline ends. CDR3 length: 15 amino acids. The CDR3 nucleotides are TGCGCCAGCCTCGGCGTGAGGGGGTCATACAATGAGCAGTTCTTC. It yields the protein CASLGVRGSYNEQFF.

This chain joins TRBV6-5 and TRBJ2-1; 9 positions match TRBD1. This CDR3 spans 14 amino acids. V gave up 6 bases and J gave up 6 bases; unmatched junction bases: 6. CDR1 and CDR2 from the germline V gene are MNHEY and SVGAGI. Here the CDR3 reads CASSPPGQGNEQFF. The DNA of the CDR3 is TGTGCCAGCAGCCCACCGGGACAGGGCAATGAGCAGTTCTTC.

CDR3 loop: CASSLALTGSTGELFF. CDR3 DNA sequence: TGTGCCAGCAGCTTGGCCCTTACAGGGTCGACCGGGGAGCTGTTTTTT. The J gene is TRBJ2-2, the V gene TRBV5-4, with D possibly being TRBD1 (6 bases). V was pared by 0 bases and J by 5 bases, with 14 bases between. Germline V CDR1 and CDR2: SGHNT, YYREEE (reference sequence). CDR3 length: 16 residues.

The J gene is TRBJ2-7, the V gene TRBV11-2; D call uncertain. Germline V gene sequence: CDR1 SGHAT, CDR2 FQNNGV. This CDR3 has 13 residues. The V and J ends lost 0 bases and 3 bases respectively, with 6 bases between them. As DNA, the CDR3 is TGTGCCAGCAGCTTAGAGTCAGGCTACGAGCAGTACTTC. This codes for CASSLESGYEQYF.

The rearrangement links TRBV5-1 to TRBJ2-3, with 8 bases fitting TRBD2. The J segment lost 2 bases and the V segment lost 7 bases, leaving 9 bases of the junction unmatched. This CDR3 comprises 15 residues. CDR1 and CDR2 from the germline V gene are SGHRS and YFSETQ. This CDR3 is CASCPRGLVTDTQYF. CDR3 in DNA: TGCGCCAGCTGCCCGAGGGGACTAGTCACAGATACGCAGTATTTT.

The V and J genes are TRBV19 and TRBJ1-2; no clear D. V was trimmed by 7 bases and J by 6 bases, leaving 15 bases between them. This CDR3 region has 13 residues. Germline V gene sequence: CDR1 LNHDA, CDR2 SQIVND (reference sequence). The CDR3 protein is CASTDPGVDGYTF. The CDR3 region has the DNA TGTGCCAGTACCGACCCGGGAGTAGATGGCTACACCTTC.

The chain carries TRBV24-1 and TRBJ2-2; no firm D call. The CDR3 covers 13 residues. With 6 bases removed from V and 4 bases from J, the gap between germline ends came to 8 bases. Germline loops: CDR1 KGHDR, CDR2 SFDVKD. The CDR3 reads CATSQSSTGELFF. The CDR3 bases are TGTGCCACCAGTCAATCCAGCACCGGGGAGCTGTTTTTT.

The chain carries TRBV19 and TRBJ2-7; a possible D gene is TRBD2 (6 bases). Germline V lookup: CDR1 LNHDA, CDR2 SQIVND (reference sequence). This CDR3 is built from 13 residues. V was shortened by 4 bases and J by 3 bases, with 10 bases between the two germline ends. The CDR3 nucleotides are TGTGCCAGTAGTACCCTCGGGGGCTACGAGCAGTACTTC. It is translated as CASSTLGGYEQYF.

The CDR3 reads CASSWRAGTGNTGELFF. Here the CDR3 DNA reads TGTGCCAGCAGCTGGCGAGCCGGGACAGGGAACACCGGGGAGCTGTTTTTT. J is TRBJ2-2 and V is TRBV5-6, with 8 positions matching TRBD1. CDR1 and CDR2 from the germline V gene are SGHDT and YYEEEE. The J segment lost 1 base and the V segment lost 3 bases, leaving 8 bases of the junction unmatched. This CDR3 region has 17 residues. The full variable domain, its missing parts supplied by reference TRBV5-6 and TRBJ2-2, is DAGVTQSPTHLIKTRGQQVTLRCSPKSGHDTVSWYQQALGQGPQFIFQYYEEEERQRGNFPDRFSGHQFPNYSSELNVNALLLGDSALYLCASSWRAGTGNTGELFFGEGSRLTVL.

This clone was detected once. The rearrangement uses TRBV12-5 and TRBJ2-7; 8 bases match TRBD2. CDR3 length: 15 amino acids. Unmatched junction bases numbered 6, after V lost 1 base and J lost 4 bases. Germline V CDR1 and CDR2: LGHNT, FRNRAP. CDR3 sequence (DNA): TGTGCTAGTGGTTTGGATGCTAGCGGGTCTTACGAGCAGTACTTC. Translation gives CASGLDASGSYEQYF.

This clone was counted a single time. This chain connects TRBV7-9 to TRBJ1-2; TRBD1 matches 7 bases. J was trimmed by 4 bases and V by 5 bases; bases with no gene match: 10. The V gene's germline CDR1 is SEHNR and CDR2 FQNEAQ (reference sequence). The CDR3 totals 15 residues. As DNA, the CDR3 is TGTGCCAGCAGCGCCACACAGGGGAGGCCCTATGGCTACACCTTC. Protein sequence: CASSATQGRPYGYTF.

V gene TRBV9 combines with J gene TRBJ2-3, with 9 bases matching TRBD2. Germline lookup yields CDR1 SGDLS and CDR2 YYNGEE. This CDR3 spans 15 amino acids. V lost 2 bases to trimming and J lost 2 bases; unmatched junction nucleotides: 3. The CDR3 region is CASSVTSGYTDTQYF. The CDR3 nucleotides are TGTGCCAGCAGCGTGACTAGCGGTTACACAGATACGCAGTATTTT.

CDR3 in amino acids: CSASGSGSLTDTQYF. The CDR3 region has the DNA TGCAGTGCTAGTGGTAGCGGGAGCCTCACAGATACGCAGTATTTT. The V call is TRBV20-1, the J call TRBJ2-3; 9 nucleotides match TRBD2. Germline CDR1 DFQATT, CDR2 SNEGSKA (reference sequence). With V trimmed by 3 bases and J by 2 bases, 6 bases remained unmatched. The CDR3 extends over 15 amino acids.

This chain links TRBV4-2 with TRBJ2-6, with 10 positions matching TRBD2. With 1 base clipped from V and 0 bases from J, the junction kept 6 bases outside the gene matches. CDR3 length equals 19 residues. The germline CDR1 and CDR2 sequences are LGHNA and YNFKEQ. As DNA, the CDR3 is TGTGCCAGCAGCCAAGGGCCTAGCGGGGGCTCCTCTGGGGCCAACGTCCTGACTTTC. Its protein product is CASSQGPSGGSSGANVLTF.